A selection of T cell receptor beta chains follows, all from one sample in a study of CD8+CD57+ T cells in acquired aplastic anemia. TCRdb recomputed calls from the reads with MiXCR, one row per CDR3 protein. In the table there are about 200,000 distinct CDR3 sequences, 65% of which are singletons. Sequenced sample: sorted CD4+, CD8+, or CD8+CD57+ T cells (not recorded which) from PBMCs. Every receptor here comes from a human donor with aplastic anemia. The CDR3 runs from the conserved cysteine through the conserved F or W. A D gene is named only where the DNA matches it firmly. Where a row states a size, it is once, few, many or the class of an expanded clone; other rows omit it.

V gene,clone size,D gene,J gene,CDR3 protein,CDR3 DNA
TRBV15,.,.,TRBJ1-1,CATSRAGLNTEAFF,TGTGCCACCAGCAGGGCGGGGTTGAACACTGAAGCTTTCTTT
TRBV29-1,.,TRBD1,TRBJ2-3,CSVWDRGPTDTQYF,TGCAGCGTTTGGGACAGGGGGCCGACAGATACGCAGTATTTT
TRBV7-9,few,.,TRBJ2-1,CASSFSGTDEQFF,TGTGCCAGCAGCTTTTCCGGGACCGATGAGCAGTTCTTC
TRBV25-1,.,.,TRBJ1-2,CASSEWGRETELGYTF,TGTGCCAGCAGTGAATGGGGGCGGGAGACAGAACTCGGCTACACCTTC
TRBV6-5,.,TRBD2,TRBJ2-2,CASSSPGGVTGELFF,TGTGCCAGCAGCTCGCCGGGGGGAGTCACCGGGGAGCTGTTTTTT
TRBV7-2,.,TRBD2,TRBJ2-7,CASSTLAGGLEQYF,TGTGCCAGCAGCACACTAGCGGGGGGGCTTGAGCAGTACTTC
TRBV5-5,.,TRBD1,TRBJ2-7,CASSSGQGRDEQYF,TGTGCCAGCAGCTCCGGACAGGGGCGCGACGAGCAGTACTTC
TRBV6-5,.,.,TRBJ2-6,CASLSSGANVLTF,TGTGCCAGCTTAAGCTCTGGGGCCAACGTCCTGACTTTC
TRBV6-2/TRBV6-3,.,.,TRBJ2-7,CASSHNPYEQYF,TGTGCCAGCAGCCATAACCCCTACGAGCAGTACTTC
TRBV5-6,.,.,TRBJ1-1,CASKVSMNTEAFF,TGTGCCAGTAAGGTGTCCATGAACACTGAAGCTTTCTTT
TRBV3-1,.,.,TRBJ1-6,CASSQEQLYNSPLHF,TGTGCCAGCAGCCAGGAGCAACTCTATAATTCACCCCTCCACTTT
TRBV15,.,TRBD2,TRBJ2-7,CATSSEFSGTSYYEQYF,TGTGCCACCAGCAGTGAGTTTTCCGGGACTAGCTATTACGAGCAGTACTTC
TRBV5-1,many,.,TRBJ1-1,CASSLAPKNTEAFF,TGCGCCAGCAGCTTGGCCCCCAAGAACACTGAAGCTTTCTTT
TRBV10-3,.,TRBD2,TRBJ2-7,CASSKTGTSGDYEQYF,TGTGCCAGCAGTAAAACCGGGACTAGCGGGGACTACGAGCAGTACTTC
TRBV7-3,.,TRBD1,TRBJ2-3,CASSLDRADTQYF,TGTGCCAGCAGCCTGGACAGGGCAGATACGCAGTATTTT
TRBV7-8,.,.,TRBJ2-3,CASSLGGLSTDTQYF,TGTGCCAGCAGCTTAGGGGGGTTGTCCACAGATACGCAGTATTTT
TRBV15,.,.,TRBJ1-1,CATSLGAGVNTEAFF,TGTGCCACCTCGCTTGGGGCCGGAGTGAACACTGAAGCTTTCTTT
TRBV11-2,.,TRBD1,TRBJ2-1,CASSLDRWTGKGNEQFF,TGTGCCAGCAGCTTAGATAGATGGACAGGGAAGGGGAATGAGCAGTTCTTC
TRBV25-1,.,.,TRBJ2-5,CASSGRGSGWETQYF,TGTGCCAGCAGTGGCAGGGGTTCAGGGTGGGAGACCCAGTACTTC
TRBV2,.,.,TRBJ2-2,CASSQSYTGELFF,TGTGCCAGCAGCCAGTCTTACACCGGGGAGCTGTTTTTT
TRBV7-3,.,.,TRBJ1-1,CASSLTSGNTEAFF,TGTGCCAGCAGCTTGACATCTGGGAACACTGAAGCTTTCTTT